The text below deals with one TCR beta chain. Its specificity is unknown. CDR3 size: 11 residues. Germline V gene lookup returns CDR1 SEHNR and CDR2 FQNEAQ (reference sequence). Trimming stripped 5 bases from V and 0 bases from J, with 2 bases between. Produced via immunoSEQ multiplex PCR; TCRdb's table is partial and in-frame only. Here the sample spans approximately 70,000 clones, approximately 78% being singletons. The data were obtained in a study of OX40 agonist ivuxolimab in advanced cancers. The overall study: Mean age approximately 66 years, range about 20 to 85; roughly 80% male.

General study findings and limits: At doses 0.1 to 3.0 mg/kg, CD4+ and CD8+ clones expanded. Antigen specificity was not determined for the expanded peripheral T cells.

This clonotype was sampled from an adult with an advanced solid tumor such as melanoma, head and neck, liver or kidney cancer. Sequencing was performed on CD4+ or CD8+ T cells sorted from blood, taken in a trial of the OX40 agonist ivuxolimab. The V and J genes are TRBV7-9 and TRBJ2-7, with D unclear. In DNA, the CDR3 is TGTGCCAGCAGCAACTCCTACGAGCAGTACTTC. Translated: CASSNSYEQYF. The whole variable domain, remainder taken from reference TRBV7-9 and TRBJ2-7, is DTGVSQNPRHKITKRGQNVTFRCDPISEHNRLYWYRQTLGQGPEFLTYFQNEAQLEKSRLLSDRFSAERPKGSFSTLEIQRTEQGDSAMYLCASSNSYEQYFGPGTRLTVT.